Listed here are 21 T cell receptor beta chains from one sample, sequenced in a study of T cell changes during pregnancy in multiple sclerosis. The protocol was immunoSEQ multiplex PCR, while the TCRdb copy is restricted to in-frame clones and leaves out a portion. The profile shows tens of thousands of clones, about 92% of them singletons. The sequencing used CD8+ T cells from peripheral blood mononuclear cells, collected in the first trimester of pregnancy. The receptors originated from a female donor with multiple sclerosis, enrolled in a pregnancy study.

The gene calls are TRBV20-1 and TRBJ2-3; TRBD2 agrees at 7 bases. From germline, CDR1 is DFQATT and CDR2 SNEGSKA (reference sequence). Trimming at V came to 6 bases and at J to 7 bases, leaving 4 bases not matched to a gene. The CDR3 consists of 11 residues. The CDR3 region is CSAREVNTQYF. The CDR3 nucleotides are TGCAGTGCCCGGGAGGTGAATACGCAGTATTTT.

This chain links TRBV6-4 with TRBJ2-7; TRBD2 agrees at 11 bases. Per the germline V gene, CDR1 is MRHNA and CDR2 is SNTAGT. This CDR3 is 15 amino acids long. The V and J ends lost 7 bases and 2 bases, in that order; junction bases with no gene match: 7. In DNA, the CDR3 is TGTGCCAGCACTTTCGGACTAGCGGGTACCTACGAGCAGTACTTC. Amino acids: CASTFGLAGTYEQYF.

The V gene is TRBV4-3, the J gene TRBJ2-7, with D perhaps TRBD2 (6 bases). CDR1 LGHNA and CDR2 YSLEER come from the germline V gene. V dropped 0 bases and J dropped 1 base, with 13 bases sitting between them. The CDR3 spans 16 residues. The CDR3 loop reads CASSQDFGTVSYEQYF. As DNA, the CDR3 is TGCGCCAGCAGCCAAGATTTCGGGACTGTATCCTACGAGCAGTACTTC.

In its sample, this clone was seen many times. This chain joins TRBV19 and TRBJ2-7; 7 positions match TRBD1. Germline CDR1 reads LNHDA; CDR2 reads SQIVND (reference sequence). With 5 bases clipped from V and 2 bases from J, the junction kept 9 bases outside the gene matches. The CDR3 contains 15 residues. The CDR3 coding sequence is TGTGCCAGTAGTCCCGTCCGGGACAGAGCCTACGAGCAGTACTTC. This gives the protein CASSPVRDRAYEQYF. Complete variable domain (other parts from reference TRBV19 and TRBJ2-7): DGGITQSPKYLFRKEGQNVTLSCEQNLNHDAMYWYRQDPGQGLRLIYYSQIVNDFQKGDIAEGYSVSREKKESFPLTVTSAQKNPTAFYLCASSPVRDRAYEQYFGPGTRLTVT.

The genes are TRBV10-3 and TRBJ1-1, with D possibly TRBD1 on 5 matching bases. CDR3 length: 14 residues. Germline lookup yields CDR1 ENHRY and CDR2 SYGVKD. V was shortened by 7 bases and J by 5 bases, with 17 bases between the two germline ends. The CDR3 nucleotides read TGTGCCATCAATGACGCCAGGGCTGCAACTGAAGCTTTCTTT. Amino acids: CAINDARAATEAFF.

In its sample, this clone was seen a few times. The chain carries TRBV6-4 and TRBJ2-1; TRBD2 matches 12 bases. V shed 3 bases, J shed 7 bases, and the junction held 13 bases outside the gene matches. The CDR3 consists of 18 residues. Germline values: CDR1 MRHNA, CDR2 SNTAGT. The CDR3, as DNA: TGTGCCAGCAGTGATGAAGCTAGCGGGAGGGAGATGGTGAATGAGCAGTTCTTC. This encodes CASSDEASGREMVNEQFF.

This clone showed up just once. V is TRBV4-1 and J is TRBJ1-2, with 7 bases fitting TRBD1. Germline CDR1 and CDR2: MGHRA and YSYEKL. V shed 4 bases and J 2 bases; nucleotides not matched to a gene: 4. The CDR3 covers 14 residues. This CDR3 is CASSPSTGNYGYTF. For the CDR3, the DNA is TGCGCCAGCAGCCCTTCGACAGGGAACTATGGCTACACCTTC.

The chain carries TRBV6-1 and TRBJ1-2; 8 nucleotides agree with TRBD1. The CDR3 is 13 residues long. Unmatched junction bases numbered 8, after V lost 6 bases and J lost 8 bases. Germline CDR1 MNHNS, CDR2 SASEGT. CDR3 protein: CASSYGQGDGYTF. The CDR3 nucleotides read TGTGCCAGCAGCTATGGACAGGGCGACGGCTACACCTTC.

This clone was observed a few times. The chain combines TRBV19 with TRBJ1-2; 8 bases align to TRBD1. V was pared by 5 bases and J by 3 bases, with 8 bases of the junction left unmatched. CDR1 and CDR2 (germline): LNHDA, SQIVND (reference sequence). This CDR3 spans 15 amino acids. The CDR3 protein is CASSPRGQGDYGYTF. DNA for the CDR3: TGTGCCAGTAGTCCCAGGGGGCAAGGGGACTATGGCTACACCTTC.

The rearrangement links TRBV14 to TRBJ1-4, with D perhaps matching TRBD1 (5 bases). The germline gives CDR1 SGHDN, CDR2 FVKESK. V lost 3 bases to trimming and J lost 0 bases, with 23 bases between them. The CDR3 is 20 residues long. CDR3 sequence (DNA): TGTGCCAGCAGCCATCTAAACGCCGGGAGGGGTCGATCAACTAATGAAAAACTGTTTTTT. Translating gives CASSHLNAGRGRSTNEKLFF. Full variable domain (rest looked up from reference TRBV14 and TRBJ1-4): EAGVTQFPSHSVIEKGQTVTLRCDPISGHDNLYWYRRVMGKEIKFLLHFVKESKQDESGMPNNRFLAERTGGTYSTLKVQPAELEDSGVYFCASSHLNAGRGRSTNEKLFFGSGTQLSVL.

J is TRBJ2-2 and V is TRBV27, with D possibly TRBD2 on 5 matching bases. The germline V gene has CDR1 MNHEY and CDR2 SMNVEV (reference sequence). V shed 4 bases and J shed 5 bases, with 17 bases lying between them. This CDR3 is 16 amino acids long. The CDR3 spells CASSSDSTGYTGELFF. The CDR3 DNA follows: TGTGCCAGCAGTTCCGACTCGACGGGATATACCGGGGAGCTGTTTTTT.

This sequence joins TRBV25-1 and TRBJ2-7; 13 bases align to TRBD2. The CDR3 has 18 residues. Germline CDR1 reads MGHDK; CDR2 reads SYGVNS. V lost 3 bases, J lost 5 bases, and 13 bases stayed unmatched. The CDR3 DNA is TGTGCCAGCAGTGATGGCCTGGGACTAGCGGGGTTCTCGCACGAGCAGTACTTC. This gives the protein CASSDGLGLAGFSHEQYF.

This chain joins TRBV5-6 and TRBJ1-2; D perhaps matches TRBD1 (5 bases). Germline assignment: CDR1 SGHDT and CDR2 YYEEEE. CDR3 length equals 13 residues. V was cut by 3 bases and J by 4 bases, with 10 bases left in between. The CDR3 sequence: CASSSTALYGYTF. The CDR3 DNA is TGTGCCAGCAGCTCGACAGCTCTCTATGGCTACACCTTC.

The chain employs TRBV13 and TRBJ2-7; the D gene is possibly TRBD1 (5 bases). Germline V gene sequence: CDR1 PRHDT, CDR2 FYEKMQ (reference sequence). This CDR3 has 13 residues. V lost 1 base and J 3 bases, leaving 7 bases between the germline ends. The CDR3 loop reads CASSLDRSYEQYF. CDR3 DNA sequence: TGTGCCAGCAGCTTAGACAGGAGCTACGAGCAGTACTTC.

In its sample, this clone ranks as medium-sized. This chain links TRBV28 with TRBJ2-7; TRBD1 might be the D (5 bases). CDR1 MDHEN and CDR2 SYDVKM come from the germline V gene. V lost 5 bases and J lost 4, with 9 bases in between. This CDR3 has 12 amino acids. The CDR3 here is CASSPRVYEQYF. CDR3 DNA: TGTGCCAGCAGTCCCAGGGTGTACGAGCAGTACTTC.

CDR3 region: CASSLHSPGEQYF. CDR3 sequence (DNA): TGCGCCAGCAGCTTGCATAGCCCCGGCGAGCAGTACTTC. V and J are TRBV5-1 and TRBJ2-7; no clear D. Germline V gene sequence: CDR1 SGHRS, CDR2 YFSETQ. CDR3 length: 13 amino acids. Trimming removed 1 base at V and 6 bases at J, with 11 bases between.

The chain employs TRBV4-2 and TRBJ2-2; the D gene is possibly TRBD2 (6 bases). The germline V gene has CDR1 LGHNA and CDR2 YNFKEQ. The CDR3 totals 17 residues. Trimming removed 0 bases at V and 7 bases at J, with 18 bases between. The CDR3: CASSQDLGWEAFGELFF. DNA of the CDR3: TGTGCCAGCAGCCAAGATCTGGGGTGGGAGGCTTTCGGGGAGCTGTTTTTT.

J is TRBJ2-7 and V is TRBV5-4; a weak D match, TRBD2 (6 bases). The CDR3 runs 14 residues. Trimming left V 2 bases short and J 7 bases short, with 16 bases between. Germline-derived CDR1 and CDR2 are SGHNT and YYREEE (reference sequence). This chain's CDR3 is CASSFGSTNPEQYF. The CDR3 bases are TGTGCCAGCAGCTTCGGGAGTACTAACCCGGAGCAGTACTTC. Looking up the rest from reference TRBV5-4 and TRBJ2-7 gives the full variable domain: ETGVTQSPTHLIKTRGQQVTLRCSSQSGHNTVSWYQQALGQGPQFIFQYYREEENGRGNFPPRFSGLQFPNYSSELNVNALELDDSALYLCASSFGSTNPEQYFGPGTRLTVT.

In nucleotides, the CDR3 is TGTGCCAGCAGCCAAGATGACCGGGCTGGGGCCAACGTCCTGACTTTC. Protein: CASSQDDRAGANVLTF. This chain links TRBV4-2 with TRBJ2-6; no clear D gene. Germline V gene sequence: CDR1 LGHNA, CDR2 YNFKEQ. The CDR3 loop spans 16 amino acids. Trimming cost V 0 bases and J 2 bases, with 8 bases left between them.

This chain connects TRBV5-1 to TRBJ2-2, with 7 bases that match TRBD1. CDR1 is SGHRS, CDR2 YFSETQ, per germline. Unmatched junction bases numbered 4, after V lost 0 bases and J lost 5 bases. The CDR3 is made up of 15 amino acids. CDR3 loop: CASSLDRGETGELFF. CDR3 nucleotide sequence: TGCGCCAGCAGCTTGGACAGGGGTGAAACCGGGGAGCTGTTTTTT.

CDR3 sequence (DNA): TGTGCCAGCAGGGGGACAGTTAGCAATCAGCCCCAGCATTTT. It encodes CASRGTVSNQPQHF. V gene TRBV2 combines with J gene TRBJ1-5; TRBD1 matches 7 bases. V was clipped by 6 bases and J by 0 bases; unmatched bases: 2. Per germline, CDR1 SNHLY and CDR2 FYNNEI. The length of the CDR3 is 14 residues.